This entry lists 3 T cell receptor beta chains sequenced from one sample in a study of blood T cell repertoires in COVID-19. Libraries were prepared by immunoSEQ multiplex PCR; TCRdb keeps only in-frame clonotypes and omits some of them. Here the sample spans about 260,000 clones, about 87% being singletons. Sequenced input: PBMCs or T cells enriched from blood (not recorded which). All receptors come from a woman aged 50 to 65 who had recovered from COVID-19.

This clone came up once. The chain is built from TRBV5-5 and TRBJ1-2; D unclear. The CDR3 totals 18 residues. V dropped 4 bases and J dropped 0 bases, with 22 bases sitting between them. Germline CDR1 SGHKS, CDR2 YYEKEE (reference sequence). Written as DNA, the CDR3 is TGTGCCAGCAGCCCGAAAATGACTACAGTTACCCCTAACTATGGCTACACCTTC. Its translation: CASSPKMTTVTPNYGYTF.

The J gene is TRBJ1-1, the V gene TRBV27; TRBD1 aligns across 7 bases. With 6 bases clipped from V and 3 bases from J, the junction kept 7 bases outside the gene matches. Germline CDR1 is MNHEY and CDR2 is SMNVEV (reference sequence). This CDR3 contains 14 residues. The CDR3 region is CASRVGGPYTEAFF. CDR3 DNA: TGTGCCAGCAGGGTAGGGGGCCCGTACACTGAAGCTTTCTTT.

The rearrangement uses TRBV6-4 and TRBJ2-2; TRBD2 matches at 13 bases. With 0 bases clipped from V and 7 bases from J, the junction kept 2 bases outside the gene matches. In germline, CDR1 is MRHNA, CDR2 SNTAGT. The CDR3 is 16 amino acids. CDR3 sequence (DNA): TGTGCCAGCAGTGACTCGACTAGCGGGAGGAGCGGGGAGCTGTTTTTT. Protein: CASSDSTSGRSGELFF.